This T cell receptor (beta chain) was retrieved from a study of graft-versus-host responses after intestinal transplantation. Study-wide background: Anti-thymocyte globulin induction was given to all recipients, followed by tacrolimus and steroids for roughly 3 years. Study observations and caveats: The authors found GvH clones in recipient marrow, some appearing first in ileum or blood. The study found high graft-versus-host to host-versus-graft clonal ratios in allografts of patients with graft-donor T cell macrochimerism.

For this clone: Antigen unknown.

Data came from immunoSEQ multiplex PCR; TCRdb stores just in-frame clones and leaves some out. The sample includes over 100,000 clones, over 75% seen only once; the top ten take about 1%. The input for sequencing was unstimulated CD4+ T cells sorted from spleen or lymph node cells, taken before intestinal transplant. The TCR sequence derives from a human donor who received an intestinal transplant.

The CDR3 DNA reads TGCGCCAGCAGCCCATTGACTTCCAGCTCCTACGAGCAGTACTTC. This translates into CASSPLTSSSYEQYF. V usage is TRBV5-1 and J usage is TRBJ2-7; D unclear. Germline V gene data show CDR1 as SGHRS and CDR2 as YFSETQ. The CDR3 covers 15 residues. Trimming removed 4 bases at V and 0 bases at J, with 14 bases between.